These T cell receptor beta chains were read from a single sample in a study of blood T cell repertoires in COVID-19. The data were produced by immunoSEQ multiplex PCR, yet TCRdb's version contains in-frame clones alone and is incomplete. Among 250,000 or so clones, approximately 90% were seen once, and the ten largest hold roughly 2.9%. The sequencing input was PBMCs or T cells enriched from blood (not recorded which). Source of these receptors: a middle-aged man who had been exposed to COVID-19. CDR3s include the opening cysteine and the closing phenylalanine or tryptophan. Fields, in order: J gene, V gene, CDR3 length, CDR3 protein.

TRBJ1-2 | TRBV29-1 | 12 | CSPEDSDYGYTF
TRBJ2-7 | TRBV29-1 | 15 | CSVESYGTSGYEQYF
TRBJ2-7 | TRBV7-6 | 14 | CATRAEQGTYEQYF
TRBJ2-5 | TRBV5-1 | 15 | CASSLASGGRETQYF
TRBJ1-2 | TRBV5-1 | 14 | CASSQDRAGYGYTF
TRBJ1-2 | TRBV27 | 14 | CASSALTGTDGYTF
TRBJ2-7 | TRBV7-6 | 15 | CASSLGLAGVYEQYF
TRBJ2-1 | TRBV11-3 | 10 | CAGTYREQFF
TRBJ2-7 | TRBV14 | 13 | CASSQELAPEQYF
TRBJ2-1 | TRBV6-4 | 14 | CASSITAFINEQFF
TRBJ2-1 | TRBV4-1 | 16 | CASTPKGAGGSDEQFF
TRBJ2-2 | TRBV15 | 14 | CATSRDMNTGELFF
TRBJ2-7 | TRBV10-2 | 16 | CASSVMLGGSSYEQYF
TRBJ1-1 | TRBV21-1 | 16 | CASSDRDSFMNTEAFF
TRBJ1-3 | TRBV28 | 15 | CASRPDRGTGNTIYF
TRBJ2-1 | TRBV29-1 | 14 | CSVLTGDSYNEQFF
TRBJ2-7 | TRBV3-1/TRBV3-2 | 15 | CASSHGGLRSYEQYF
TRBJ2-7 | TRBV4-1 | 13 | CASSQDFGFEQYF
TRBJ1-3 | TRBV3-1/TRBV3-2 | 16 | CASSQGDSFSGNTIYF
TRBJ2-7 | TRBV11-2 | 16 | CASSLVVAGPTYEQYF
TRBJ2-5 | TRBV14 | 13 | CASSQRRGETQYF
TRBJ2-7 | TRBV28 | 14 | CASINRRAAYEQYF
TRBJ1-2 | TRBV12-3/TRBV12-4 | 12 | CASTTTGYGYTF
TRBJ1-4 | TRBV19 | 14 | CASSEGPTNEKLFF
TRBJ1-1 | TRBV5-1 | 14 | CASSTGQGYSEAFF
TRBJ1-5 | TRBV4-2 | 16 | CASSQDPTGRNQPQHF
TRBJ1-5 | TRBV24-1 | 13 | CATGTGSEQPQHF
TRBJ1-5 | TRBV24-1 | 13 | CATSDSLNQPQHF
TRBJ2-7 | TRBV5-1 | 14 | CASSLPTASYEQYF
TRBJ1-5 | TRBV27 | 14 | CASSETGPNQPQHF
TRBJ2-7 | TRBV5-1 | 14 | CASSLAGGSYEQYF
TRBJ2-7 | TRBV27 | 13 | CASSFGQFYEQYF
TRBJ2-7 | TRBV30 | 14 | CAWSVWDRAYEQYF
TRBJ1-3 | TRBV10-2 | 13 | CASKRQQKNTIYF
TRBJ2-2 | TRBV28 | 15 | CASSLRGRGHGELFF
TRBJ1-1 | TRBV11-3 | 15 | CASSFTGTENTEAFF
TRBJ2-7 | TRBV28 | 11 | CASRDAYEQYF
TRBJ2-7 | TRBV7-8 | 15 | CASSPGWDRFYEQYF
TRBJ1-5 | TRBV29-1 | 14 | CSVGAGGSNQPQHF
TRBJ1-5 | TRBV28 | 14 | CASRGQGSNQPQHF
TRBJ2-1 | TRBV7-9 | 15 | CASSTTSGRRNEQFF
TRBJ2-1 | TRBV7-9 | 14 | CASSLTSGERAQFF
TRBJ1-1 | TRBV7-9 | 15 | CASSWDPLGGTEAFF
TRBJ2-1 | TRBV4-1 | 12 | CASSQSGGEQFF
TRBJ2-1 | TRBV3-1/TRBV3-2 | 15 | CASSPFRQGTDEQFF
TRBJ1-5 | TRBV7-9 | 16 | CASSSWSSGGNQPQHF
TRBJ1-2 | TRBV7-2 | 17 | CASSQAVGTYDNYGYTF
TRBJ2-1 | TRBV5-1 | 16 | CASSLGGGSPYNEQFF
TRBJ1-2 | TRBV9 | 14 | CASGSGGGTRGYTF
TRBJ2-1 | TRBV7-9 | 15 | CASSLGGEPGNEQFF
TRBJ2-7 | TRBV4-2 | 14 | CASSQSGTSYEQYF